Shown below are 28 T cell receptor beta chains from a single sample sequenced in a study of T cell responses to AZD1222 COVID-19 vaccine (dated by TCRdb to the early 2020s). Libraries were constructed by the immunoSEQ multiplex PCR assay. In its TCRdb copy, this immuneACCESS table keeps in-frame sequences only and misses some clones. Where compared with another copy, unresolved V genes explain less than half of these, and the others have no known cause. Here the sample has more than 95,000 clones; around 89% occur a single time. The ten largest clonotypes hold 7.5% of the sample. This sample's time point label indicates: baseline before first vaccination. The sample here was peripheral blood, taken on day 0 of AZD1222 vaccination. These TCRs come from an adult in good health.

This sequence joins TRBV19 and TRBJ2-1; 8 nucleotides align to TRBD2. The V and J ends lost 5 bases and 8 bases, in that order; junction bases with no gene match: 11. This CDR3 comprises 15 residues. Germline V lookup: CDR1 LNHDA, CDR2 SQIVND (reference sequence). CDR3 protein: CASSPGLAVRDEQFF. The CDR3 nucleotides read TGTGCCAGTAGTCCCGGACTAGCCGTCCGCGATGAGCAGTTCTTC.

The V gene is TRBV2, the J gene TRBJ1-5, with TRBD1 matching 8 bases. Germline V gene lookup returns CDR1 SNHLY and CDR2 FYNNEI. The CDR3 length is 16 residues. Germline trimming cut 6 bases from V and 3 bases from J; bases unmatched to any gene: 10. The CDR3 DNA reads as TGTGCCAGCAGCTATCCCGGGACAGGCTTCAATCAGCCCCAGCATTTT. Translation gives CASSYPGTGFNQPQHF.

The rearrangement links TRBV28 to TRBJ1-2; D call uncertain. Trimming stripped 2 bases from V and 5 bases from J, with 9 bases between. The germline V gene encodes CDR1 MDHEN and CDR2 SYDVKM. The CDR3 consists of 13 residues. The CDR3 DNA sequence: TGTGCCAGCAGTTTAACCGGTGGGTATGGCTACACCTTC. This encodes CASSLTGGYGYTF.

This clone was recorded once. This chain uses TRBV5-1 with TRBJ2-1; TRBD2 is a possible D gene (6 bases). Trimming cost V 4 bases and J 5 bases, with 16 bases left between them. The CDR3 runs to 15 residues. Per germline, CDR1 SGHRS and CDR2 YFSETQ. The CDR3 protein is CASSVSGTINNEQFF. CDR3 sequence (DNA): TGCGCCAGCAGCGTTAGCGGAACTATAAACAATGAGCAGTTCTTC.

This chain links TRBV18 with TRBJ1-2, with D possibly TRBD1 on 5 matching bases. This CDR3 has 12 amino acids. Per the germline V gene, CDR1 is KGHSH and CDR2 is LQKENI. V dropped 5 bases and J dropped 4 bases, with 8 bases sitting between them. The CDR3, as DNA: TGTGCCAGCTCAGAGGGGAGCTATGGCTACACCTTC. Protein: CASSEGSYGYTF.

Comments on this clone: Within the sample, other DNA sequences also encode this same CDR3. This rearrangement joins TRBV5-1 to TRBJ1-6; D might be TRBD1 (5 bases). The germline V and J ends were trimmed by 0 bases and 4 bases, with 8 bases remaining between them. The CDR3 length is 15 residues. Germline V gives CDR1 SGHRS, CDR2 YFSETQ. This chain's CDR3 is CASSLGAGYNSPLHF. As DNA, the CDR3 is TGCGCCAGCAGCTTGGGGGCAGGGTATAATTCACCCCTCCACTTT.

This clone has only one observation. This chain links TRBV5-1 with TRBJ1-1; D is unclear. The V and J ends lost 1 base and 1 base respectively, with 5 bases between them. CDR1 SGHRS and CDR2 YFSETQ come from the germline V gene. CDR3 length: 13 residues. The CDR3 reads CASSLPQNTEAFF. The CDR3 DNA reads TGCGCCAGCAGCTTGCCGCAGAACACTGAAGCTTTCTTT. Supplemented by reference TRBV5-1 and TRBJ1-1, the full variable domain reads KAGVTQTPRYLIKTRGQQVTLSCSPISGHRSVSWYQQTPGQGLQFLFEYFSETQRNKGNFPGRFSGRQFSNSRSEMNVSTLELGDSALYLCASSLPQNTEAFFGQGTRLTVV.

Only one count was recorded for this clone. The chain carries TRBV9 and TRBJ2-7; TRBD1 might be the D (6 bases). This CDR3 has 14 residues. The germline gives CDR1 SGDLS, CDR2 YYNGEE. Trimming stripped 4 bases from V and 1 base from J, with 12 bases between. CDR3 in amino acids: CASSPEGGSYEQYF. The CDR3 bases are TGTGCCAGCAGCCCCGAAGGGGGATCCTACGAGCAGTACTTC.

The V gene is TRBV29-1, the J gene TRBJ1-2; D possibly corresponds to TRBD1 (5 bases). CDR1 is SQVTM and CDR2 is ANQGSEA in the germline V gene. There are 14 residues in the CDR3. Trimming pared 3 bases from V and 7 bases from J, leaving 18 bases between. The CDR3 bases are TGCAGCGTTGAGGAAGGTAGGGGAATTCTTGGCTACACCTTC. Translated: CSVEEGRGILGYTF.

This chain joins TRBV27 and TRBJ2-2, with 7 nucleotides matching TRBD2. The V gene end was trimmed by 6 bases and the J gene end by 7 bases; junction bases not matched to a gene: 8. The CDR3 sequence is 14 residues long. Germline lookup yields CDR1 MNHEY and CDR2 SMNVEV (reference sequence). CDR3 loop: CASSLAGEVGELFF. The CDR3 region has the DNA TGTGCCAGCAGCCTTGCGGGAGAGGTCGGGGAGCTGTTTTTT.

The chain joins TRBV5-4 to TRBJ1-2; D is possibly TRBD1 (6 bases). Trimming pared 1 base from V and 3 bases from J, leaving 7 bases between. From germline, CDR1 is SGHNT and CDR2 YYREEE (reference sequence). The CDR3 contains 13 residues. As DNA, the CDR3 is TGTGCCAGCAGCTTGAGGACAGACTATGGCTACACCTTC. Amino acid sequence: CASSLRTDYGYTF.

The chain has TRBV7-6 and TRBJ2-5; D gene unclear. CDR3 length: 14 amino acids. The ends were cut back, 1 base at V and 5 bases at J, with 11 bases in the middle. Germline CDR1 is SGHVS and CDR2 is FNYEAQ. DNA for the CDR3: TGTGCCAGCAGCTTAGGGGGAAGCCAGGAGACCCAGTACTTC. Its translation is CASSLGGSQETQYF. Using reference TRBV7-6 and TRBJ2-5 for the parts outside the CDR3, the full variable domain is GAGVSQSPRYKVTKRGQDVALRCDPISGHVSLYWYRQALGQGPEFLTYFNYEAQQDKSGLPNDRFSAERPEGSISTLTIQRTEQRDSAMYRCASSLGGSQETQYFGPGTRLLVL.

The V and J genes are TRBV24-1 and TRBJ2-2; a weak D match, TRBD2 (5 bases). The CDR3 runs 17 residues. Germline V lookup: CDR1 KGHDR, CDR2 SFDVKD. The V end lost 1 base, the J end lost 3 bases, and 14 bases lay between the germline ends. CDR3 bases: TGTGCCACCAGTGATTTCCAAGGCGGGCTTCACACCGGGGAGCTGTTTTTT. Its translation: CATSDFQGGLHTGELFF.

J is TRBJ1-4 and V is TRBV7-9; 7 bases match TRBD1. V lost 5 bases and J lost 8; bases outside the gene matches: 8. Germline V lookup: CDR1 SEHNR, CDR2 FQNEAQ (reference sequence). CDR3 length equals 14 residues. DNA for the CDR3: TGTGCCAGCAGCCCTCGGGGGGGACAGGAAAAACTGTTTTTT. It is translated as CASSPRGGQEKLFF.

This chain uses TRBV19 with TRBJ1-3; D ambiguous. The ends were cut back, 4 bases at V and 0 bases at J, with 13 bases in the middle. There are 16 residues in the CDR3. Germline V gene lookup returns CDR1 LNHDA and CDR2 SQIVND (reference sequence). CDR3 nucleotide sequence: TGTGCCAGTAGTACCCCTGATCAAGCCTCTGGAAACACCATATATTTT. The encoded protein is CASSTPDQASGNTIYF.

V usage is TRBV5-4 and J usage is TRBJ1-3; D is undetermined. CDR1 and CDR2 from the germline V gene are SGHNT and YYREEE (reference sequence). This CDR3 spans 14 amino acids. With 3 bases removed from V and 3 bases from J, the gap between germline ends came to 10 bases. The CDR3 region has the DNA TGTGCCAGCAGCTCCTGGGGTGGTGGAAACACCATATATTTT. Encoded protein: CASSSWGGGNTIYF.

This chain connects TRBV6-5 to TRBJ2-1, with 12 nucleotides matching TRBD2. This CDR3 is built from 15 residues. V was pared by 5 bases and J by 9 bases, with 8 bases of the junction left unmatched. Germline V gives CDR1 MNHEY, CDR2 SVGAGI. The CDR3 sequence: CASSPGLAGRGEQFF. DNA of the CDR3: TGTGCCAGCAGTCCTGGACTAGCGGGACGGGGTGAGCAGTTCTTC.

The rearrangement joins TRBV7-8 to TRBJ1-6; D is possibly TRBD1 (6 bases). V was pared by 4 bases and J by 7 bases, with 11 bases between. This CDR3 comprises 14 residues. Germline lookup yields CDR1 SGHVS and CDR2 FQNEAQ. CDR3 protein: CASSYTGYNSPLHF. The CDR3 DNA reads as TGTGCCAGCAGCTATACAGGGTACAATTCACCCCTCCACTTT.

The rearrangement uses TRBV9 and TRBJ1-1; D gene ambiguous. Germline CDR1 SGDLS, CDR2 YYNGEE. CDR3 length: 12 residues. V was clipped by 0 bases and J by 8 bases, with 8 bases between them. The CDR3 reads CASSVALGEAFF. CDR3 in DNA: TGTGCCAGCAGCGTAGCTTTGGGGGAAGCTTTCTTT.

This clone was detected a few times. The CDR3 DNA sequence: TGCGCCAGCAGCTTGAGGACAAGTTCTAGTAACTCTGGAAACACCATATATTTT. This sequence encodes CASSLRTSSSNSGNTIYF. The chain recombines TRBV5-1 with TRBJ1-3; a possible D gene is TRBD1 (5 bases). The CDR3 length is 18 residues. The V end lost 1 base, the J end lost 0 bases, and 17 bases lay between the germline ends. CDR1 and CDR2 (germline): SGHRS, YFSETQ.

The CDR3 region has the DNA TGTGCCAGCAGCCAAGACAGGGACGTATACATTCAGTACTTC. Translation gives CASSQDRDVYIQYF. The V gene is TRBV27, the J gene TRBJ2-4, with TRBD1 identical over 7 bases. Germline V CDR1 and CDR2: MNHEY, SMNVEV (reference sequence). Losses at the gene ends were 6 bases for V and 8 bases for J; bases not matched to a gene: 10. This CDR3 is 14 amino acids long.

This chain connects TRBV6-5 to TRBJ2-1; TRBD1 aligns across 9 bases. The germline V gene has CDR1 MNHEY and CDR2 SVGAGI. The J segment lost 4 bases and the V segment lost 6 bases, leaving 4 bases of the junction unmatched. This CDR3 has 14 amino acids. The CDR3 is CASRGQGPYNEQFF. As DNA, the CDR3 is TGTGCCAGCAGAGGACAGGGGCCGTACAATGAGCAGTTCTTC.

CDR3 DNA sequence: TGTGCCAGCAGCCCCAGGGGGAGCACAGATACGCAGTATTTT. Translating it yields CASSPRGSTDTQYF. This rearrangement joins TRBV7-9 to TRBJ2-3, with 7 bases identical to TRBD1. V shed 5 bases, J shed 0 bases, and the junction held 2 bases outside the gene matches. CDR3 size: 14 residues. Germline V gives CDR1 SEHNR, CDR2 FQNEAQ (reference sequence).

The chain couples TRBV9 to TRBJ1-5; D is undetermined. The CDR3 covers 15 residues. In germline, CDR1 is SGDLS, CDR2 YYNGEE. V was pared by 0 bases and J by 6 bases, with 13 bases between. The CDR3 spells CASSVGGNEGQPQHF. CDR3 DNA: TGTGCCAGCAGCGTAGGAGGAAACGAGGGTCAGCCCCAGCATTTT.

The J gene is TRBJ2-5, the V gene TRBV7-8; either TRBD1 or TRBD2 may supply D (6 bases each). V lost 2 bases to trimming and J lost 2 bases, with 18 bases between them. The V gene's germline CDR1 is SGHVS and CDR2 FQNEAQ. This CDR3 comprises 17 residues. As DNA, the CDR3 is TGTGCCAGCAGCTTAAAGGGGGGTTCGGGGCTACAAGAGACCCAGTACTTC. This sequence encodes CASSLKGGSGLQETQYF.

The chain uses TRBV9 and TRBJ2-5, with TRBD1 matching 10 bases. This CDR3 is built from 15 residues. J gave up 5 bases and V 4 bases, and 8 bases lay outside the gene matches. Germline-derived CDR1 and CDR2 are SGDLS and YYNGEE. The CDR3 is CASSLRQGAGETQYF. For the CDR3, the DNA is TGTGCCAGCAGCTTACGACAGGGGGCTGGGGAGACCCAGTACTTC.

The CDR3 loop is CSVEGVNTEAFF. The CDR3, as DNA: TGCAGCGTTGAAGGGGTTAACACTGAAGCTTTCTTT. The V call is TRBV29-1, the J call TRBJ1-1; D uncertain. V lost 1 base and J 2 bases, leaving 5 bases between the germline ends. Germline values: CDR1 SQVTM, CDR2 ANQGSEA. CDR3 size: 12 residues.

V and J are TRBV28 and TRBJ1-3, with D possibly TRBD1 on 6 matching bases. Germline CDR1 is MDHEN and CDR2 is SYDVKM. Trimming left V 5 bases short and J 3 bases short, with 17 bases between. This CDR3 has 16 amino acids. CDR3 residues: CASSPHTGYGGNTIYF. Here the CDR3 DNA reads TGTGCCAGCAGTCCCCACACAGGGTATGGTGGAAACACCATATATTTT.